The source of this TCR beta chain is a study of PD-L1 blockade in urothelial cancer. CDR1 is SGHRS and CDR2 is YFSETQ in the germline V gene. The CDR3 consists of 15 residues. Here immunoSEQ multiplex PCR was the method, and the copy in TCRdb shows in-frame clones only, minus some. The sample records around 70,000 clones, 84% being singletons. The clonotype originates from a man aged 65 to 85 with urothelial cancer. The chain has TRBV5-1 and TRBJ2-7; unclear D gene. The source material was PBMCs, sampled around atezolizumab (anti-PD-L1) treatment. CDR3: CATSLFGPSTSEQYF. The CDR3 coding sequence is TGCGCTACGTCACTATTCGGCCCATCTACGAGCGAGCAGTACTTC.